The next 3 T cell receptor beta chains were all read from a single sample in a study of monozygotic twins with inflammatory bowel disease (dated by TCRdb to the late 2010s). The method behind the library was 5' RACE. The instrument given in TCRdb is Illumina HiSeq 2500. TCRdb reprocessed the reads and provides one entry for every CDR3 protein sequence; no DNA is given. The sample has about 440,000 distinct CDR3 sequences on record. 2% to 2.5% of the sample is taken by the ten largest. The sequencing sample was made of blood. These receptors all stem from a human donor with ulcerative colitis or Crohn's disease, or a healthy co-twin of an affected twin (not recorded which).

The CDR3: CASSDGFRAYGYTF. The rearrangement uses TRBV6-1 and TRBJ1-2. This CDR3 has 14 amino acids. The germline V gene encodes CDR1 MNHNS and CDR2 SASEGT.

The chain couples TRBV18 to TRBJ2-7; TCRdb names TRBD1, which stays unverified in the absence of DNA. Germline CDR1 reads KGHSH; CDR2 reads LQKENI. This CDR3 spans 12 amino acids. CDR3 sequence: CASSGGTYEQYF. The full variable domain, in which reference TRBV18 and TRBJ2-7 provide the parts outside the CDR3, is NAGVMQNPRHLVRRRGQEARLRCSPMKGHSHVYWYRQLPEEGLKFMVYLQKENIIDESGMPKERFSAEFPKEGPSILRIQQVVRGDSAAYFCASSGGTYEQYFGPGTRLTVT.

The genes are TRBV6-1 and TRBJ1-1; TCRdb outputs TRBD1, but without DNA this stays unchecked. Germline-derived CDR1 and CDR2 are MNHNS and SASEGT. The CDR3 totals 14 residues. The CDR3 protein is CASSPGHRNTEAFF.